The 9 T cell receptor beta chains below all came from one sample that was sequenced in a study of T cell changes during pregnancy in multiple sclerosis. TCRdb's copy holds only in-frame clones and misses some; the assay was immunoSEQ multiplex PCR. The sample contains 75,000 to 80,000 clones, about 92% of which appear only once. The specimen comprised peripheral blood, sampled after pregnancy. These receptors were collected from a female donor in good health, enrolled as a control in a pregnancy study.

This chain joins TRBV4-3 and TRBJ2-1, with 8 bases identical to TRBD1. Trimming cost V 0 bases and J 5 bases; bases outside gene matches: 3. CDR3 length equals 15 residues. From germline, CDR1 is LGHNA and CDR2 YSLEER. In DNA, the CDR3 is TGCGCCAGCAGCCAAGAGGGGACAGGCCACAATGAGCAGTTCTTC. The encoded protein is CASSQEGTGHNEQFF.

This clone was counted a single time. The CDR3 reads CASSSGGRNEQFF. The CDR3 DNA sequence: TGTGCCAGCAGTAGCGGGGGTCGGAATGAGCAGTTCTTC. V usage is TRBV5-4 and J usage is TRBJ2-1; 9 bases fit TRBD2. Unmatched junction bases numbered 4, after V lost 5 bases and J lost 7 bases. CDR1 and CDR2 (germline): SGHNT, YYREEE (reference sequence). The CDR3 is 13 residues long.

This chain connects TRBV7-6 to TRBJ2-3; 8 bases agree with TRBD1. The germline CDR1 and CDR2 sequences are SGHVS and FNYEAQ. This CDR3 region has 17 residues. V gave up 6 bases and J gave up 2 bases; unmatched junction bases: 13. The CDR3 coding sequence is TGTGCCAGCAGTTCCTTCCCCCGGGACAGGCTCACAGATACGCAGTATTTT. It specifies CASSSFPRDRLTDTQYF.

The CDR3 reads CASSLDRVTDTQYF. Here the CDR3 DNA reads TGTGCCAGCAGCTTAGACAGGGTTACAGATACGCAGTATTTT. V is TRBV11-2 and J is TRBJ2-3, with D maybe TRBD1 (5 bases). Germline CDR1 reads SGHAT; CDR2 reads FQNNGV. V lost 0 bases, J lost 3 bases, and 7 bases lay in between. The CDR3 length is 14 residues.

The rearrangement links TRBV5-1 to TRBJ2-3, with TRBD2 matching over 10 bases. There are 16 residues in the CDR3. The germline gives CDR1 SGHRS, CDR2 YFSETQ. The J segment lost 2 bases and the V segment lost 1 base, leaving 4 bases of the junction unmatched. The DNA for the CDR3 is TGCGCCAGCAGCTTGCTAGCGGGGGCAGACACAGATACGCAGTATTTT. Translation: CASSLLAGADTDTQYF. The entire variable domain, with the rest obtained from reference TRBV5-1 and TRBJ2-3, is as follows: KAGVTQTPRYLIKTRGQQVTLSCSPISGHRSVSWYQQTPGQGLQFLFEYFSETQRNKGNFPGRFSGRQFSNSRSEMNVSTLELGDSALYLCASSLLAGADTDTQYFGPGTRLTVL.

This sequence joins TRBV28 and TRBJ2-3; D is perhaps TRBD1 (6 bases). The CDR3 is made up of 15 amino acids. Germline V CDR1 and CDR2: MDHEN, SYDVKM. V was trimmed by 5 bases and J by 5 bases, leaving 17 bases between them. The CDR3 is CASSTRRGALDTQYF. DNA of the CDR3: TGTGCCAGCAGTACCCGCAGGGGAGCGTTAGATACGCAGTATTTT. Variable domain in full (rest from reference TRBV28 and TRBJ2-3): DVKVTQSSRYLVKRTGEKVFLECVQDMDHENMFWYRQDPGLGLRLIYFSYDVKMKEKGDIPEGYSVSREKKERFSLILESASTNQTSMYLCASSTRRGALDTQYFGPGTRLTVL.

This clone was observed a few times. The chain links TRBV19 to TRBJ2-1, with 11 bases matching TRBD1. The germline V gene encodes CDR1 LNHDA and CDR2 SQIVND (reference sequence). This CDR3 spans 18 amino acids. The V and J ends lost 6 bases and 6 bases, in that order; junction bases with no gene match: 16. CDR3 DNA sequence: TGTGCCAGTAGCCGCCGGGACAGGGGGTCCGTCCCCCTCAATGAGCAGTTCTTC. This codes for CASSRRDRGSVPLNEQFF. The full variable domain, in which reference TRBV19 and TRBJ2-1 provide the parts outside the CDR3, is DGGITQSPKYLFRKEGQNVTLSCEQNLNHDAMYWYRQDPGQGLRLIYYSQIVNDFQKGDIAEGYSVSREKKESFPLTVTSAQKNPTAFYLCASSRRDRGSVPLNEQFFGPGTRLTVL.

This sequence joins TRBV5-4 and TRBJ2-7, with 10 bases identical to TRBD2. CDR1 and CDR2 (germline): SGHNT, YYREEE (reference sequence). The V gene end was trimmed by 1 base and the J gene end by 6 bases; junction bases not matched to a gene: 4. The CDR3 sequence is 14 residues long. CDR3 sequence (DNA): TGTGCCAGCAGCTTGAGCCTAGCGGGGGCCGAGCAGTACTTC. It translates to CASSLSLAGAEQYF.

The chain is built from TRBV10-3 and TRBJ1-2; 8 nucleotides align to TRBD1. Germline V gene lookup returns CDR1 ENHRY and CDR2 SYGVKD. The V gene end was trimmed by 7 bases and the J gene end by 3 bases; junction bases not matched to a gene: 7. CDR3 length: 14 residues. The DNA for the CDR3 is TGTGCCATCACGTCCCCGACAGGGGACTATGGCTACACCTTC. Translating it yields CAITSPTGDYGYTF.